A selection of T cell receptor beta chains follows, all from one sample in a study of HIV-infected patients and healthy controls. TCRdb re-derived calls from the 5' RACE reads in MiXCR, one entry per CDR3 protein. This table holds 15,000 or so distinct CDR3 sequences, 9.4% found once. The sequencing input was blood. The receptors were gathered from an adult in good health. Both conserved end residues are part of each CDR3. The order of the fields is clone size, V gene, CDR3 length, J gene, D gene, CDR3 protein, CDR3 DNA. A D gene is named only where the DNA matches it firmly. Clone size appears in some rows only: once, few, many, or a class for an expanded clone.

abundance: -; v_gene: TRBV29-1; len: 14; j_gene: TRBJ2-3; d_gene: TRBD2; CDR3aa: CSVEAGLGSFPQYF; CDR3nt: TGCAGCGTTGAAGCGGGACTAGGCTCCTTCCCGCAGTATTTT
abundance: many; v_gene: TRBV4-2; len: 18; j_gene: TRBJ2-3; d_gene: TRBD2; CDR3aa: CASSQNLGTSGSSDTQYF; CDR3nt: TGTGCCAGCAGCCAAAATTTAGGGACTAGCGGGAGCTCAGATACGCAGTATTTT
abundance: once; v_gene: TRBV12-3/TRBV12-4; len: 14; j_gene: TRBJ1-1; d_gene: -; CDR3aa: CASSVDSGGAEAFF; CDR3nt: TGTGCCAGCAGCGTCGACAGCGGAGGAGCTGAAGCTTTCTTT
abundance: many; v_gene: TRBV19; len: 14; j_gene: TRBJ2-3; d_gene: -; CDR3aa: CASAEPWGTYTQYF; CDR3nt: TGTGCCAGCGCCGAGCCCTGGGGAACATATACGCAGTATTTT
abundance: many; v_gene: TRBV19; len: 15; j_gene: TRBJ1-4; d_gene: -; CDR3aa: CASSPPGTTNEKLFF; CDR3nt: TGTGCCAGTAGCCCCCCCGGGACGACTAATGAAAAACTGTTTTTT
abundance: -; v_gene: TRBV4-3; len: 13; j_gene: TRBJ2-3; d_gene: -; CDR3aa: CASSQDSPDTQYF; CDR3nt: TGCGCCAGCAGCCAAGATAGCCCCGATACGCAGTATTTT
abundance: many; v_gene: TRBV7-2; len: 15; j_gene: TRBJ2-3; d_gene: TRBD2; CDR3aa: CASSRRLAGSDTQYF; CDR3nt: TGTGCCAGCAGCCGCCGACTAGCGGGATCGGATACGCAGTATTTT
abundance: few; v_gene: TRBV6-4; len: 15; j_gene: TRBJ2-1; d_gene: TRBD2; CDR3aa: CASSRTSGSADEQFF; CDR3nt: TGTGCCAGCAGCAGGACTAGCGGGAGTGCGGATGAGCAGTTCTTC
abundance: many; v_gene: TRBV12-3/TRBV12-4; len: 12; j_gene: TRBJ1-2; d_gene: -; CDR3aa: CASSLDSYGYTF; CDR3nt: TGTGCCAGCAGTTTAGACAGCTATGGCTACACCTTC
abundance: many; v_gene: TRBV6-6; len: 14; j_gene: TRBJ2-4; d_gene: TRBD1; CDR3aa: CASSPGQGLNIQYF; CDR3nt: TGTGCCAGCAGCCCGGGACAGGGCCTAAACATTCAGTACTTC
abundance: few; v_gene: TRBV3-1; len: 16; j_gene: TRBJ2-6; d_gene: -; CDR3aa: CASSQVRGAGANVLTF; CDR3nt: TGTGCCAGCAGCCAGGTCCGAGGGGCCGGGGCCAACGTCCTGACTTTC
abundance: -; v_gene: TRBV6-6; len: 11; j_gene: TRBJ2-1; d_gene: -; CDR3aa: CASSYAAEQFF; CDR3nt: TGTGCCAGCAGTTACGCTGCTGAGCAGTTCTTC
abundance: many; v_gene: TRBV6-5; len: 14; j_gene: TRBJ1-5; d_gene: -; CDR3aa: CASSLVGSNQPQHF; CDR3nt: TGTGCCAGCAGTCTGGTCGGAAGCAATCAGCCCCAGCATTTT
abundance: -; v_gene: TRBV9; len: 14; j_gene: TRBJ1-2; d_gene: -; CDR3aa: CASSQADREYGYTF; CDR3nt: TGTGCCAGCAGCCAAGCGGACAGAGAATATGGCTACACCTTC
abundance: many; v_gene: TRBV2; len: 14; j_gene: TRBJ1-5; d_gene: -; CDR3aa: CASSEGGEVSPQHF; CDR3nt: TGTGCCAGCAGTGAAGGTGGCGAAGTGTCGCCCCAGCATTTT
abundance: many; v_gene: TRBV5-6; len: 11; j_gene: TRBJ2-1; d_gene: -; CDR3aa: CASSLNSEQFF; CDR3nt: TGTGCCAGCAGCCTCAACTCTGAGCAGTTCTTC
abundance: -; v_gene: TRBV5-4; len: 12; j_gene: TRBJ2-7; d_gene: -; CDR3aa: CASSTDGYEQYF; CDR3nt: TGTGCCAGCAGTACGGACGGCTACGAGCAGTACTTC
abundance: many; v_gene: TRBV4-1; len: 14; j_gene: TRBJ2-1; d_gene: -; CDR3aa: CASSRLADYNEQFF; CDR3nt: TGCGCCAGCAGCCGGCTAGCCGACTACAATGAGCAGTTCTTC
abundance: many; v_gene: TRBV6-6; len: 14; j_gene: TRBJ1-3; d_gene: -; CDR3aa: CASSYRDTGNTIYF; CDR3nt: TGTGCCAGCAGTTACCGGGACACTGGAAACACCATATATTTT
abundance: medium-sized; v_gene: TRBV6-6; len: 16; j_gene: TRBJ1-2; d_gene: TRBD1; CDR3aa: CASSSSGTGFDYGYTF; CDR3nt: TGTGCCAGCAGTTCGTCCGGGACAGGTTTCGACTATGGCTACACCTTC
abundance: many; v_gene: TRBV20-1; len: 12; j_gene: TRBJ1-2; d_gene: -; CDR3aa: CSARVQDYGYTF; CDR3nt: TGCAGTGCTAGGGTTCAGGACTATGGCTACACCTTC
abundance: many; v_gene: TRBV5-6; len: 17; j_gene: TRBJ2-3; d_gene: -; CDR3aa: CASSLGYRDGLTDTQYF; CDR3nt: TGTGCCAGCAGCTTGGGGTACCGGGACGGACTCACAGATACGCAGTATTTT
abundance: few; v_gene: TRBV29-1; len: 15; j_gene: TRBJ2-1; d_gene: TRBD2; CDR3aa: CSVERTSGPYNEQFF; CDR3nt: TGCAGCGTTGAGCGGACTAGCGGACCTTACAATGAGCAGTTCTTC
abundance: many; v_gene: TRBV12-3/TRBV12-4; len: 15; j_gene: TRBJ1-4; d_gene: TRBD1; CDR3aa: CASSAQTGTAEKLFF; CDR3nt: TGTGCCAGCAGTGCACAGACCGGGACAGCAGAAAAACTGTTTTTT
abundance: -; v_gene: TRBV6-5; len: 12; j_gene: TRBJ2-5; d_gene: -; CDR3aa: CASGLGIETQYF; CDR3nt: TGTGCCAGTGGATTGGGAATAGAGACCCAGTACTTC
abundance: -; v_gene: TRBV6-5; len: 17; j_gene: TRBJ2-3; d_gene: -; CDR3aa: CASRRDSLAIYTDTQYF; CDR3nt: TGTGCCAGCAGGCGAGACAGTTTGGCTATTTACACAGATACGCAGTATTTT
abundance: medium-sized; v_gene: TRBV27; len: 14; j_gene: TRBJ2-2; d_gene: -; CDR3aa: CASSLWTYTGELFF; CDR3nt: TGTGCCAGCAGTTTATGGACTTACACCGGGGAGCTGTTTTTT
abundance: many; v_gene: TRBV9; len: 17; j_gene: TRBJ2-3; d_gene: TRBD2; CDR3aa: CASSVGQLADSTDTQYF; CDR3nt: TGTGCCAGCAGCGTAGGTCAACTAGCGGACAGCACAGATACGCAGTATTTT